The present TCR beta chain was sequenced within a study of T cells of healthy individuals. MiXCR, run by TCRdb on the 5' RACE reads, gives a single entry per CDR3 protein. The sample contains over 95,000 distinct CDR3 sequences, roughly a sixth of which appear only once. This clonotype was picked up many times. CDR1 is SGHRS and CDR2 is YFSETQ in the germline V gene. With 1 base clipped from V and 8 bases from J, the junction kept 5 bases outside the gene matches. The CDR3 is made up of 13 amino acids. The TCR comes from a human donor in good health. V usage is TRBV5-1 and J usage is TRBJ1-2; the match to TRBD1 covers 7 bases. The CDR3 spells CASSLTGDKGYTF. DNA of the CDR3: TGCGCCAGCAGCTTGACAGGGGACAAAGGCTACACCTTC.